This is a list of T cell receptor beta chains from one sample in a study of human T cells and chemical hapten exposure. Each CDR3 protein gets one entry after TCRdb re-called the RACE reads with MiXCR. This table has roughly 74,000 distinct CDR3 sequences, 25% to 40% appearing once. Sample: whole blood, taken in connection with sensitization to the hapten diphenylcyclopropenone (DPC). These receptors came from a middle-aged man with alopecia areata. Some clones in this sample may be carry-over from other donors' samples. Both conserved end residues are part of each CDR3. Fields, in order: V gene, CDR3 protein.

TRBV5-4	CASSPLEGTGELFF
TRBV9	CASSVGGGISYNEQFF
TRBV29-1	CSVEVSGSRGEQFF
TRBV9	CASSVGSAGDIQYF
TRBV12-3/TRBV12-4	CASSLMGPDYGYTF
TRBV7-9	CASSVGLAESTDTQYF
TRBV20-1	CSASQVNQETQYF
TRBV19	CASSRGLAVIQETQYF
TRBV7-3	CASSLTGQEVGAFF
TRBV7-2	CASSLSSGPPNEQFF
TRBV28	CATGGSSYEQYF
TRBV5-4	CASSLVDRVDYGYTF
TRBV27	CASSLSVRRDRGRYTQYF
TRBV12-3/TRBV12-4	CASSLSPLRSYNEQFF
TRBV6-6	CASSPSGDTQYF
TRBV2	CASSGQGALPQHF
TRBV28	CASSPPVRNTGELFF
TRBV20-1	CSAHTPTALETQYF
TRBV7-2	CASSRDRAGNTIYF
TRBV11-3	CASSPRDRSEQYF
TRBV6-5	CASSSLQAPLHF
TRBV13	CASSPESLAGGDNEQFF
TRBV12-3/TRBV12-4	CASSLQVGAAIEKLFF
TRBV30	CAWSEQFF
TRBV25-1	CASSEWASGGGTDTQYF
TRBV6-6	CASSYQLLSATSTDTQYF